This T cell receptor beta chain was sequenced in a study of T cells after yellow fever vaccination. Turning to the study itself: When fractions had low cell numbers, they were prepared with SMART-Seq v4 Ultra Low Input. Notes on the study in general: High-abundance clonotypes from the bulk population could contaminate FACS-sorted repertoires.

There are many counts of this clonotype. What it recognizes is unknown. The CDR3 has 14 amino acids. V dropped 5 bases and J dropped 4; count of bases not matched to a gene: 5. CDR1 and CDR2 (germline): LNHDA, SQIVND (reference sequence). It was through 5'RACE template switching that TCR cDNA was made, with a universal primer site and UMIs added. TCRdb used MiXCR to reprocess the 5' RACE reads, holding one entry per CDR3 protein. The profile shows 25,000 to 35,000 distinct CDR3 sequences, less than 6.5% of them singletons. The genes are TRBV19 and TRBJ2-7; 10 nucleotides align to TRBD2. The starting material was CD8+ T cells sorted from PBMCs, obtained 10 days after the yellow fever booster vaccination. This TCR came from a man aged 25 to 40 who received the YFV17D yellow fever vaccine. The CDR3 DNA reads TGTGCCAGTAGTCTAGCGGGAGAAACTTACGAGCAGTACTTC. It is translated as CASSLAGETYEQYF.